The rows below give T cell receptor beta chains drawn from one sample of a study of shared clonotypes between healthy human individuals. The repertoire was sequenced with immunoSEQ multiplex PCR; TCRdb's copy has only in-frame clones and lacks some. The sample lists over 2 million clones, just under 95% occurring once. Material: naive CD8+ T cells sorted from blood. The source is a man aged 18 to 29 in good health. The CDR3 runs from the conserved cysteine through the conserved F or W. The D gene is left open where the match is weak. Size tells how often a clone was seen (once, few, many) or the class of an expanded clone, and some rows leave it out.

>TRBD1|TRBV10-3|NA|TRBJ2-2
CAITGQEKGGELFF
TGTGCCATCACGGGACAGGAGAAAGGCGGGGAGCTGTTTTTT
>TRBD1|TRBV5-6|NA|TRBJ2-7
CASSTGDEQYF
TGTGCCAGCAGCACAGGGGACGAGCAGTACTTC
>TRBD2|TRBV10-3|NA|TRBJ2-1
CAISDLAGASYNEQFF
TGTGCCATCAGTGACCTAGCGGGGGCCTCCTACAATGAGCAGTTCTTC
>NA|TRBV29-1|NA|TRBJ2-2
CSVEGVRQTGELFF
TGCAGCGTTGAAGGGGTACGGCAGACCGGGGAGCTGTTTTTT
>NA|TRBV7-2|NA|TRBJ2-5
CASSSVTGPSETQYF
TGTGCCAGCAGCTCCGTGACAGGACCCTCAGAGACCCAGTACTTC
>NA|TRBV7-9|NA|TRBJ2-1
CASSPPRDNEQFF
TGTGCCAGCAGCCCACCTAGGGACAATGAGCAGTTCTTC
>TRBD1|TRBV10-2|NA|TRBJ1-1
CASSTTGSVTEAFF
TGCGCCAGCAGCACGACAGGGTCGGTCACTGAAGCTTTCTTT
>NA|TRBV25-1|NA|TRBJ1-2
CASSEGSGTGYTF
TGTGCCAGCAGTGAAGGGTCCGGGACAGGCTACACCTTC
>NA|TRBV27|NA|TRBJ2-7
CASSLGWGSRGDGQYF
TGTGCCAGCAGTTTAGGTTGGGGCTCCCGGGGTGATGGGCAGTACTTC
>NA|TRBV19|NA|TRBJ1-5
CASGGRSGQPQHF
TGTGCCAGTGGGGGGCGGTCGGGCCAGCCCCAGCATTTT
>TRBD1|TRBV5-1|NA|TRBJ2-7
CASSLGPGQGELGDEQYF
TGCGCCAGCAGCTTGGGTCCCGGACAGGGAGAGCTGGGGGACGAGCAGTACTTC
>NA|TRBV6-5|NA|TRBJ1-1
CASSYSGGGATEAFF
TGTGCCAGCAGTTACTCAGGCGGGGGAGCCACTGAAGCTTTCTTT
>TRBD1|TRBV4-1|once|TRBJ2-7
CASSPRDTGQTYEQYF
TGCGCCAGCAGCCCGAGGGATACGGGACAGACCTACGAGCAGTACTTC
>NA|TRBV4-1|NA|TRBJ1-2
CASSQEPSGVGNYGYTF
TGCGCCAGCAGCCAAGAGCCTTCCGGGGTGGGGAACTATGGCTACACCTTC
>NA|TRBV9|NA|TRBJ2-7
CASSVGSGSSYEQYF
TGTGCCAGCAGCGTAGGTAGCGGTAGCTCCTACGAGCAGTACTTC
>NA|TRBV18|NA|TRBJ1-4
CASSPLTYYREKLFF
TGTGCCAGCTCACCACTCACCTACTACAGGGAAAAACTGTTTTTT
>TRBD1|TRBV29-1|NA|TRBJ1-1
CSPDRGPQEGGF
TGCAGCCCTGACAGGGGCCCCCAGGAGGGAGGCTTT
>TRBD1|TRBV12-5|NA|TRBJ1-6
CASGLGTGHSPLHF
TGTGCTAGTGGTTTGGGGACAGGGCACTCACCCCTCCACTTT
>NA|TRBV11-2|once|TRBJ2-7
CASSLVLWFEQYF
TGTGCCAGCAGCTTAGTACTGTGGTTCGAGCAGTACTTC
>TRBD1|TRBV6-4|NA|TRBJ2-6
CASSGTGVSGANVLTF
TGTGCCAGCTCCGGGACAGGAGTCTCTGGGGCCAACGTCCTGACTTTC
>NA|TRBV7-9|NA|TRBJ2-5
CASITIVHRVGETQYF
TGTGCCAGCATCACCATAGTCCACAGGGTAGGGGAGACCCAGTACTTC
>TRBD2|TRBV6-1|NA|TRBJ2-1
CASKRENYNEQFF
TGTGCCAGCAAGCGGGAGAACTACAATGAGCAGTTCTTC
>NA|TRBV10-3|NA|TRBJ2-6
CAISRGVGANVLTF
TGTGCCATCAGCAGGGGGGTCGGGGCCAACGTCCTGACTTTC
>TRBD2|TRBV4-3|NA|TRBJ2-7
CASSQDLSGYGFYEQYF
TGCGCCAGCAGCCAAGATCTTAGCGGGTATGGGTTCTACGAGCAGTACTTC
>NA|TRBV7-2|NA|TRBJ1-1
CASSLALEGLSTEAFF
TGTGCCAGCAGCTTAGCGTTAGAGGGGCTTAGTACTGAAGCTTTCTTT
>TRBD1|TRBV5-8|NA|TRBJ2-3
CASSLGTGQSTDTQYF
TGTGCCAGCAGCTTGGGGACGGGACAGAGCACAGATACGCAGTATTTT